Listed below are T cell receptor beta chains from one sample, sequenced in a study of T cells after yellow fever vaccination. MiXCR was run by TCRdb on the 5' RACE reads, yielding one entry per CDR3 protein. The sample records a few hundred thousand distinct CDR3 sequences, around a sixth being singletons. The input for sequencing was PBMCs, taken more than 4 days after the first yellow fever vaccination. These receptors originate from a man younger than 35 who received the YFV17D yellow fever vaccine. Both conserved end residues are part of each CDR3. The D gene is left open where the match is weak. The size of a clone is reported for some rows only, either as once, few or many, or as a class for expanded clones.

>TRBV7-9|TRBD1|TRBJ1-2|.
TGTGCCAGCAGCTCGGACAGGGGCATAGACTATGGCTACACCTTC
CASSSDRGIDYGYTF
>TRBV20-1|.|TRBJ2-7|few
TGCAGTGCCCGAGGGGCCTACGAGCAGTACTTC
CSARGAYEQYF
>TRBV25-1|.|TRBJ2-7|few
TGTGCCAGCAGTGAATCCGGGACCACGAGGTACGAGCAGTACTTC
CASSESGTTRYEQYF
>TRBV5-1|.|TRBJ2-5|few
TGCGCCAGCAGCCTGGGTATCTCCCTCGAGACCCAGTACTTC
CASSLGISLETQYF
>TRBV7-9|.|TRBJ1-6|few
TGTGCCAGCAGTTGGGGCTCCTATAATTCACCCCTCCACTTT
CASSWGSYNSPLHF
>TRBV5-6|.|TRBJ2-5|.
TGTGCCAGCAGCCCGGACGCATTTACCCCCCAAGAGACCCAGTACTTC
CASSPDAFTPQETQYF
>TRBV6-5|.|TRBJ1-1|.
TGTGCCAGCAGTTACTCGCCTATCGGCCAGGGAGTGACTGAAGCTTTCTTT
CASSYSPIGQGVTEAFF
>TRBV20-1|.|TRBJ1-5|few
TGCAGTGCTAGAGATAACGAGGGTTGGGGCAATCAGCCCCAGCATTTT
CSARDNEGWGNQPQHF
>TRBV6-1|.|TRBJ1-5|few
TGTGCCAGCAGTAGGGGGGAAAGCAATCAGCCCCAGCATTTT
CASSRGESNQPQHF
>TRBV7-8|.|TRBJ1-4|.
TGTGCCAGTCGGGGGTTTTCCAATGAAAAACTGTTTTTT
CASRGFSNEKLFF
>TRBV5-1|TRBD1|TRBJ2-1|.
TGCGCCAGCAGCTTGATTCCAGGGGGCTACAATGAGCAGTTCTTC
CASSLIPGGYNEQFF
>TRBV3-1|.|TRBJ1-6|few
TGTGCCAGCAGCCAGCATCCGTGGGCAGGAGAAAATTCACCCCTCCACTTT
CASSQHPWAGENSPLHF
>TRBV9|.|TRBJ1-3|.
TGTGCCAGCAGCGTCGGAAACACCATATATTTT
CASSVGNTIYF
>TRBV4-3|TRBD2|TRBJ2-3|many
TGCGCCAGCAGCCAAGGGGGAACTAGCGGGGGCTACACAGATACGCAGTATTTT
CASSQGGTSGGYTDTQYF
>TRBV25-1|.|TRBJ2-5|few
TGTGCCAGCAGTGATGCGGGAAAAGAGACCCAGTACTTC
CASSDAGKETQYF
>TRBV6-5|.|TRBJ1-6|few
TGTGCCAGCAGTTACTCAAATGTCGGACCTCGGGCCCTCCACTTT
CASSYSNVGPRALHF
>TRBV4-3|.|TRBJ2-3|few
TGCGCCAGCAGCCAAGGGACCGGTACAGATACGCAGTATTTT
CASSQGTGTDTQYF
>TRBV6-4|TRBD2|TRBJ2-1|.
TGTGCCAGCAGTGACGTGACTAGCGGGGGGTTTGAGCAGTTCTTC
CASSDVTSGGFEQFF
>TRBV4-3|.|TRBJ2-1|many
TGCGCCAGCAGCAGAAATCTCTACAATGAGCAGTTCTTC
CASSRNLYNEQFF
>TRBV7-9|.|TRBJ2-3|many
TGTGCCAGCAGCGCGACAGGATCGGATACGCAGTATTTT
CASSATGSDTQYF
>TRBV6-2/TRBV6-3|.|TRBJ2-5|few
TGTGCCAGCCGCTGGGGGAAGGACCAAGAGACCCAGTACTTC
CASRWGKDQETQYF
>TRBV2|.|TRBJ2-1|.
TGTGCCAGCAGTGGTAGGAGCGAGCAGTTCTTC
CASSGRSEQFF
>TRBV7-2|.|TRBJ2-3|many
TGTGCCAGCAGCTTAGTTCTAGCTGCAGATACGCAGTATTTT
CASSLVLAADTQYF
>TRBV5-4|.|TRBJ2-1|.
TGTGCCAGCAGCTTGGACACAGGGGAGGCCTATAATGAGCAGTTCTTC
CASSLDTGEAYNEQFF
>TRBV11-1|TRBD1|TRBJ2-5|.
TGTGCCAGCAGCTTCGAGGGGGCGGAGACCCAGTACTTC
CASSFEGAETQYF
>TRBV6-1|.|TRBJ1-5|.
TGTGCCACACGTCACCCTGCGGTGCACATACCTCAGCCCCAGCATTTT
CATRHPAVHIPQPQHF
>TRBV7-2|TRBD1|TRBJ2-1|many
TGTGCCAGCAGCTTAGACAGGGGTAACTACAATGAGCAGTTCTTC
CASSLDRGNYNEQFF
>TRBV27|.|TRBJ2-1|few
TGTGCCAGCAGTCTCGCCGGGACGCATTACAATGAGCAGTTCTTC
CASSLAGTHYNEQFF
>TRBV12-3/TRBV12-4|TRBD2|TRBJ2-1|.
TGTGCCAGCAATGGACTAGCGGGGGGGCACAATGAGCAGTTCTTC
CASNGLAGGHNEQFF
>TRBV6-5|.|TRBJ2-5|many
TGTGCCAGCAGTTTGTCCGGGCTCCAAGAGACCCAGTACTTC
CASSLSGLQETQYF
>TRBV3-1|TRBD1|TRBJ1-5|.
TGTGCCAGCAGCCGGGGGACAGGCGATCAGCCCCAGCATTTT
CASSRGTGDQPQHF
>TRBV20-1|.|TRBJ1-6|few
TGCAGTGCGAGGGAAGACGGGCCTAATTCACCCCTCCACTTT
CSAREDGPNSPLHF
>TRBV20-1|.|TRBJ2-7|few
TGCAGTGCTAGAGACCCGCGGGGAAGCTCCTACGAGCAGTACTTC
CSARDPRGSSYEQYF
>TRBV5-1|TRBD1|TRBJ1-5|.
TGCGCCAGCAGCCCGGGACAGGGCCAAGAACCGCCCCAGCATTTT
CASSPGQGQEPPQHF
>TRBV5-5|.|TRBJ2-3|.
TGTGCCAGCAGCGGTAGGGGGGGGAGGAGCACAGATACGCAGTATTTT
CASSGRGGRSTDTQYF
>TRBV12-3/TRBV12-4|TRBD1|TRBJ2-5|many
TGTGCCAGCAGCCACACAGGGGGCGATTCCAAAGAGACCCAGTACTTC
CASSHTGGDSKETQYF
>TRBV19|TRBD1|TRBJ2-6|.
TGTGCCAGTAGGACAGGGTTAAACGTCCTGACTTTC
CASRTGLNVLTF
>TRBV12-3/TRBV12-4|TRBD1|TRBJ2-7|.
TGTGCCAGCAGTGGACAGGTGAACTCCTACGAGCAGTACTTC
CASSGQVNSYEQYF
>TRBV5-4|.|TRBJ2-5|few
TGTGCCAGCAGCCCAGCACAGACGGGGGAGACCCAGTACTTC
CASSPAQTGETQYF
>TRBV29-1|TRBD1|TRBJ2-3|many
TGCAGCGCTACGACAGGGGGAACCAATACGCAGTATTTT
CSATTGGTNTQYF
>TRBV4-3|.|TRBJ2-5|once
TGCGCCAGCAGCCCTCGTACGGCGGGAGAGACCCAGTACTTC
CASSPRTAGETQYF